The 2 T cell receptor beta chains in this list originate from one sample, sequenced in a study of blood T cells in healthy people across ages. Next came a second PCR, run for about 6 to 12 cycles, which used a sample-barcoded 5' primer along with a J-beta primer mix. TCRdb used MiXCR to reprocess the 5' RACE reads, holding one entry per CDR3 protein. The sample contains 600,000 to 800,000 distinct CDR3 sequences, about 50% of which appear only once. Sequencing used blood. The receptor set was obtained from a woman older than 75 in good health.

This clonotype was found many times. The chain combines TRBV12-3 or TRBV12-4 with TRBJ2-1; TRBD1 might be the D (5 bases). V lost 8 bases, J lost 8 bases, and 16 bases lay in between. The CDR3 contains 13 residues. In nucleotides, the CDR3 is TGTGCCAGCGCCAAGGGGTTTCCATATGAGCAGTTCTTC. Translated, it gives CASAKGFPYEQFF.

Here the CDR3 DNA reads TGCAGTGTTAACGCGGGAGGCCTCACCTCCTCCTACGAGCAGTACTTC. Its translation is CSVNAGGLTSSYEQYF. The chain recombines TRBV20-1 with TRBJ2-7; 8 bases align to TRBD2. Germline V gene sequence: CDR1 DFQATT, CDR2 SNEGSKA (reference sequence). This CDR3 is 16 amino acids long. With 7 bases clipped from V and 0 bases from J, the junction kept 14 bases outside the gene matches.